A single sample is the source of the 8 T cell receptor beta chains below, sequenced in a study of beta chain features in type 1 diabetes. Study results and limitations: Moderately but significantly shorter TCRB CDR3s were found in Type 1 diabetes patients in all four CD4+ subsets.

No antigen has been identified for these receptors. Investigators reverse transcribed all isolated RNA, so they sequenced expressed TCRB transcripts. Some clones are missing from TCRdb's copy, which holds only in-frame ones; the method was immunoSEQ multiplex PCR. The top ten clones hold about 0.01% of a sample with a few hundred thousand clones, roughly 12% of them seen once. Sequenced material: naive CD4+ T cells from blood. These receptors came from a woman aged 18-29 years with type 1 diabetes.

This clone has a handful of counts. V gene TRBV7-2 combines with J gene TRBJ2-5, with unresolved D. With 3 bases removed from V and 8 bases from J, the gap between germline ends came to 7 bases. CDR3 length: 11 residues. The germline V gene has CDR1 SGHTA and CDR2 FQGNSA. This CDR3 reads CASSFSYTQYF. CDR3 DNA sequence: TGTGCCAGCAGCTTTAGCTATACCCAGTACTTC.

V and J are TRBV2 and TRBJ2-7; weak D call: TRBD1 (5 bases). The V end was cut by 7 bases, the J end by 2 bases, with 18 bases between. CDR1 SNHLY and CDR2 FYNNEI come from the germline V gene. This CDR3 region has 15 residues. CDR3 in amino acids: CASTGGAGAPYEQYF. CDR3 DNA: TGTGCCAGCACGGGTGGCGCTGGGGCCCCCTACGAGCAGTACTTC.

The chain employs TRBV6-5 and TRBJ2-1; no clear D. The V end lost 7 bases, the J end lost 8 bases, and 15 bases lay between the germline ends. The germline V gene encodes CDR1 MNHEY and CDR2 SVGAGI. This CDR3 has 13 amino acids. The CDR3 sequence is CASNHPSRDEQFF. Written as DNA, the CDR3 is TGTGCCAGCAACCACCCAAGTCGGGATGAGCAGTTCTTC.

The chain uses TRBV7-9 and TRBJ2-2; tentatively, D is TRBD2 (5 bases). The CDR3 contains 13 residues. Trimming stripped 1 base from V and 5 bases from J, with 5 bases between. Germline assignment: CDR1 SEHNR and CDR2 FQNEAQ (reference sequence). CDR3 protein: CASSLGGTGELFF. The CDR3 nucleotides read TGTGCCAGCAGCTTAGGCGGGACCGGGGAGCTGTTTTTT.

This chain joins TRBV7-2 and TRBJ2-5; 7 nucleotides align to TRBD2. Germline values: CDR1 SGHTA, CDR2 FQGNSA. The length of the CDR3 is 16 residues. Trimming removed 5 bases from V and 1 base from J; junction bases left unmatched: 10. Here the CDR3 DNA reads TGTGCCAGCAGCCGGGGGACTATCCCTCCCCAAGAGACCCAGTACTTC. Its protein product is CASSRGTIPPQETQYF.

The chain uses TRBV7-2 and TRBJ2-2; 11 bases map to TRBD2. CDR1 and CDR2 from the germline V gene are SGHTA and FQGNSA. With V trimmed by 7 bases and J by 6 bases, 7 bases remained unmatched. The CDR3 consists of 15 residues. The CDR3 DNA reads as TGTGCCAGCAAAACTAGCGGGAGTTTCTCCGGGGAGCTGTTTTTT. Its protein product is CASKTSGSFSGELFF.

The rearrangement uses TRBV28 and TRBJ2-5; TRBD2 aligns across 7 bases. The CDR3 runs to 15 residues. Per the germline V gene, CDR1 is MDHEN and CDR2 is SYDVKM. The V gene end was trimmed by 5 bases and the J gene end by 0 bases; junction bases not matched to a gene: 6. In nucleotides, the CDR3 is TGTGCCAGCAGTAAAGCGGGGACGTACCAAGAGACCCAGTACTTC. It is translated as CASSKAGTYQETQYF.

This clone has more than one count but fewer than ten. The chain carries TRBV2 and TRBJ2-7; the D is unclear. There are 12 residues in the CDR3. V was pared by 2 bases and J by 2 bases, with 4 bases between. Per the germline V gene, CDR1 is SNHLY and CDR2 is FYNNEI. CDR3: CASSEQAYEQYF. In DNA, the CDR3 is TGTGCCAGCAGTGAACAGGCCTACGAGCAGTACTTC.